The rows below give T cell receptor beta chains drawn from one sample of a study of spatial heterogeneity in lung cancer. TCRdb re-called the 5' RACE reads with MiXCR, one entry per CDR3 protein. This table has approximately 100,000 distinct CDR3 sequences, roughly 21% appearing once. Specimen: PBMCs, collected at follow-up. The receptor set was obtained from a male donor with early-stage non-small cell lung cancer. CDR3s include the opening cysteine and the closing phenylalanine or tryptophan. The D gene is left open where the match is weak. A row's size may be missing; if present it is once, few, many or a size class.

D	V	J	size	CDR3	DNA
.	TRBV7-6	TRBJ2-3	.	CASSLRQSTDTQYF	TGTGCCAGCAGCTTAAGGCAGAGCACAGATACGCAGTATTTT
.	TRBV20-1	TRBJ2-5	.	CSVRERETQYF	TGCAGCGTCAGGGAGAGAGAGACCCAGTACTTC
TRBD1	TRBV28	TRBJ1-1	few	CASRTGGRGNTEAFF	TGTGCCAGCAGGACAGGGGGCAGGGGGAACACTGAAGCTTTCTTT
TRBD1	TRBV12-3/TRBV12-4	TRBJ2-4	.	CASTSGQRNIQYF	TGTGCCAGCACCTCGGGACAGAGAAACATTCAGTACTTC
.	TRBV7-8	TRBJ2-6	.	CASSLAIQGVAGANVLTF	TGTGCCAGCAGCTTAGCGATACAGGGAGTTGCTGGGGCCAACGTCCTGACTTTC
.	TRBV20-1	TRBJ2-5	few	CSAPAPETQYF	TGCAGTGCCCCGGCTCCGGAGACCCAGTACTTC
.	TRBV20-1	TRBJ1-4	many	CSARDWDDEKLFF	TGCAGTGCTAGAGATTGGGATGATGAAAAACTGTTTTTT
.	TRBV27	TRBJ2-7	many	CASKDLSSYEQYF	TGTGCCAGCAAGGACCTGAGCTCCTACGAGCAGTACTTC
TRBD1	TRBV6-5	TRBJ1-5	.	CASSAGQENQPQHF	TGTGCCAGCAGTGCGGGACAGGAGAATCAGCCCCAGCATTTT
.	TRBV6-6	TRBJ2-1	.	CASSYPSNRANNEQFF	TGTGCCAGCAGTTACCCGTCCAACAGGGCTAACAATGAGCAGTTCTTC
TRBD1	TRBV6-2/TRBV6-3	TRBJ1-1	many	CASSSTGTGINTEAFF	TGTGCCAGCAGTTCTACCGGGACAGGGATTAACACTGAAGCTTTCTTT
.	TRBV18	TRBJ1-3	few	CASSPQGRPGTGNTIYF	TGTGCCAGCTCACCACAAGGACGGCCGGGAACGGGAAACACCATATATTTT
TRBD1	TRBV3-1	TRBJ1-5	.	CASSPGDRRYSNQPQHF	TGTGCCAGCAGCCCTGGGGACAGGAGGTATAGCAATCAGCCCCAGCATTTT
TRBD1	TRBV11-2	TRBJ1-1	few	CASSSLQGGYTEAFF	TGTGCCAGCAGCTCCCTACAGGGGGGCTACACTGAAGCTTTCTTT
.	TRBV5-1	TRBJ2-2	many	CASSLAQGYTGELFF	TGCGCCAGCAGCTTGGCCCAGGGTTACACCGGGGAGCTGTTTTTT
TRBD2	TRBV4-1	TRBJ2-3	few	CASRFLAGGVDTQYF	TGCGCCAGCAGATTTTTAGCGGGGGGTGTAGATACGCAGTATTTT
TRBD1	TRBV29-1	TRBJ2-7	.	CSARDSTYEQYF	TGCAGCGCCCGGGACAGTACCTACGAGCAGTACTTC
.	TRBV3-1	TRBJ2-1	many	CASSQYGNEQFF	TGTGCCAGCAGCCAATACGGGAATGAGCAGTTCTTC
.	TRBV20-1	TRBJ2-3	.	CSARGVRTGPSFGSTDTQYF	TGCAGTGCTAGAGGAGTTAGGACGGGGCCATCTTTCGGTAGCACAGATACGCAGTATTTT
.	TRBV4-1	TRBJ2-2	many	CASSQEGFGGELFF	TGCGCCAGCAGCCAAGAAGGGTTCGGGGGGGAGCTGTTTTTT
TRBD1	TRBV11-2	TRBJ2-1	.	CASSPRTGSYNEQFF	TGTGCCAGCAGCCCCAGGACAGGTTCCTACAATGAGCAGTTCTTC
TRBD2	TRBV10-2	TRBJ2-5	.	CASRVRSGGAETQYF	TGCGCCAGCAGGGTTCGGAGCGGGGGGGCAGAGACCCAGTACTTC
TRBD2	TRBV20-1	TRBJ2-7	.	CSARSGTSGRNEQYF	TGCAGTGCTAGATCCGGGACTAGCGGGAGAAACGAGCAGTACTTC
TRBD1	TRBV7-8	TRBJ2-4	many	CASSTFGTGRPLGIQYF	TGTGCCAGCAGCACCTTTGGGACAGGGCGTCCCCTCGGCATTCAGTACTTC
TRBD1	TRBV5-5	TRBJ1-1	few	CASSLAWDSRAFF	TGTGCCAGCAGCTTGGCCTGGGACAGTCGGGCTTTCTTT
.	TRBV9	TRBJ2-2	few	CASSAVGQYTGELFF	TGTGCCAGCAGCGCGGTAGGACAGTACACCGGGGAGCTGTTTTTT
.	TRBV7-2	TRBJ1-5	.	CASSFVSDQPQHF	TGTGCCAGCAGCTTTGTCTCAGATCAGCCCCAGCATTTT
TRBD2	TRBV9	TRBJ2-5	.	CASAQPSGGNSRTQYF	TGTGCCAGCGCGCAGCCGAGCGGGGGCAACTCCCGGACCCAGTACTTC
.	TRBV20-1	TRBJ2-4	many	CSATTGRREVGNIQYF	TGCAGTGCAACGACAGGACGGCGTGAGGTTGGAAACATTCAGTACTTC
.	TRBV10-3	TRBJ2-7	.	CAISVGIAEAYEQYF	TGTGCCATCAGTGTCGGAATAGCAGAAGCCTACGAGCAGTACTTC
TRBD1	TRBV5-5	TRBJ2-7	.	CASSLGGTGTYEQYF	TGTGCCAGCAGCTTGGGTGGGACAGGGACGTACGAGCAGTACTTC
.	TRBV9	TRBJ2-3	few	CASSVVGSPITDTQYF	TGTGCCAGCAGCGTAGTAGGGAGCCCCATCACAGATACGCAGTATTTT
.	TRBV27	TRBJ2-5	few	CASRQGLETQYF	TGTGCCAGCAGGCAGGGGCTGGAGACCCAGTACTTC
.	TRBV2	TRBJ2-1	.	CASSEVPAKFF	TGTGCCAGCAGTGAGGTCCCAGCCAAGTTCTTC
TRBD2	TRBV6-6	TRBJ2-1	few	CASLAGDNEQFF	TGTGCCAGCCTAGCGGGAGACAATGAGCAGTTCTTC
.	TRBV2	TRBJ2-5	.	CASSETGPGETQYF	TGTGCCAGCAGTGAAACAGGCCCGGGAGAGACCCAGTACTTC
.	TRBV3-1	TRBJ2-1	many	CASSQSRDLYNEQFF	TGTGCCAGCAGCCAGAGCCGGGACCTCTACAATGAGCAGTTCTTC